These 20 T cell receptor beta chains originate from one sample sequenced in a study of blood T cell repertoires in COVID-19. TCRdb's table, derived via immunoSEQ multiplex PCR, lists solely in-frame clones and lacks some. The sample lists 400,000 to 550,000 clones, about 89% seen once, with around 4.4% in the top ten. The sequencing input was peripheral blood. The receptor set was obtained from a woman younger than 45 with acute or convalescent COVID-19.

A few counts support this clone. The rearrangement joins TRBV7-9 to TRBJ1-6; 8 positions match TRBD1. CDR1 is SEHNR, CDR2 FQNEAQ, per germline (reference sequence). The CDR3 length is 15 residues. With 4 bases clipped from V and 8 bases from J, the junction kept 7 bases outside the gene matches. CDR3 loop: CASSSGDRRDSPLHF. In DNA, the CDR3 is TGTGCCAGCAGCTCTGGGGACAGGAGGGATTCACCCCTCCACTTT.

This chain joins TRBV30 and TRBJ1-4, with 7 bases aligning to TRBD1. Losses at the gene ends were 5 bases for V and 12 bases for J; bases not matched to a gene: 3. From germline, CDR1 is GTSNPN and CDR2 SVGIG (reference sequence). This CDR3 contains 10 residues. CDR3 region: CAWGRGQLFF. In nucleotides, the CDR3 is TGTGCCTGGGGGAGGGGGCAACTGTTTTTT.

This clone was counted once. DNA of the CDR3: TGTGCCAGTAGCCGGACTAGCATCTACAATGAGCAGTTCTTC. Its translation is CASSRTSIYNEQFF. The chain has TRBV19 and TRBJ2-1; 8 bases fit TRBD2. V lost 6 bases and J lost 3; bases outside the gene matches: 4. Germline V gene sequence: CDR1 LNHDA, CDR2 SQIVND (reference sequence). The CDR3 consists of 14 residues. The full variable domain, with the rest looked up from reference TRBV19 and TRBJ2-1, is DGGITQSPKYLFRKEGQNVTLSCEQNLNHDAMYWYRQDPGQGLRLIYYSQIVNDFQKGDIAEGYSVSREKKESFPLTVTSAQKNPTAFYLCASSRTSIYNEQFFGPGTRLTVL.

In its sample, this clone was seen a few times. The rearrangement joins TRBV5-1 to TRBJ2-5, with a weak D call TRBD1 (5 bases). The V end was cut by 0 bases, the J end by 4 bases, with 16 bases between. The CDR3 runs to 16 residues. Germline lookup yields CDR1 SGHRS and CDR2 YFSETQ. CDR3 in DNA: TGCGCCAGCAGCTTGGAGGCAGGGAAGGGGCGAGAGACCCAGTACTTC. Translating it yields CASSLEAGKGRETQYF.

This clone was observed a handful of times. The chain's CDR3 is CASSRGTAYEQYF. CDR3 coding DNA: TGCGCCAGCAGTCGCGGTACGGCCTACGAGCAGTACTTC. The V call is TRBV23-1, the J call TRBJ2-7; D ambiguous. TRBV23-1 is treated as an ORF (open reading frame) with a function not yet certain. Trimming took 4 bases from V and 2 from J, leaving 9 bases between them. The CDR3 consists of 13 residues.

The V call is TRBV4-2, the J call TRBJ1-1; tentatively, D is TRBD1 (6 bases). V gave up 0 bases and J gave up 3 bases, with 14 bases separating them. The CDR3 loop spans 16 amino acids. Per germline, CDR1 LGHNA and CDR2 YNFKEQ. DNA for the CDR3: TGTGCCAGCAGCCAAGAATGGGGGCTTGGGGACACTGAAGCTTTCTTT. It is translated as CASSQEWGLGDTEAFF.

CDR3 region: CASRGPGSAGELFF. The CDR3 nucleotides are TGTGCCAGCAGGGGGCCAGGGTCAGCCGGGGAGCTGTTTTTT. The rearrangement uses TRBV28 and TRBJ2-2; TRBD1 is a possible D gene (5 bases). CDR1 is MDHEN and CDR2 is SYDVKM in the germline V gene. This CDR3 contains 14 residues. V lost 6 bases and J 6 bases, leaving 14 bases between the germline ends.

The genes are TRBV10-3 and TRBJ2-7, with 16 bases that match TRBD2. This CDR3 spans 18 amino acids. The germline CDR1 and CDR2 sequences are ENHRY and SYGVKD. Trimming took 6 bases from V and 5 from J; bases not matched to a gene: 13. CDR3 sequence: CAIRAGTSGGARINEQYF. CDR3 DNA: TGTGCCATCAGAGCCGGGACTAGCGGGGGGGCCCGTATAAACGAGCAGTACTTC.

V is TRBV5-1 and J is TRBJ1-5; a possible D gene is TRBD1 (6 bases). Germline-derived CDR1 and CDR2 are SGHRS and YFSETQ. Between the trimmed V and J ends, which lost 0 bases and 8 bases, there was a span of 18 bases. The CDR3 sequence is 16 residues long. CDR3 sequence (DNA): TGCGCCAGCAGCTTGGGAGGTTGGGGGCTAGGGGAGCCCCAGCATTTT. Encoded protein: CASSLGGWGLGEPQHF.

About this clone itself: A read error may account for a junction end that differs from germline. The chain joins TRBV12-3 or TRBV12-4 to TRBJ1-3; D is unclear. CDR3 length: 11 amino acids. The CDR3 spells CASRGVLGEHF. For the CDR3, the DNA is TGTGCCAGCAGGGGTGTTTTGGGAGAGCATTTT.

V usage is TRBV25-1 and J usage is TRBJ1-2, with 8 positions matching TRBD1. CDR1 is MGHDK and CDR2 is SYGVNS in the germline V gene. The V and J ends lost 1 base and 8 bases, in that order; junction bases with no gene match: 9. CDR3 length: 15 amino acids. In DNA, the CDR3 is TGTGCCAGCAGTGAATTTTATGACAGGGGAGGCGGCTACACCTTC. Its protein product is CASSEFYDRGGGYTF.

The CDR3 DNA is TGCGCCAGCAACAGGGATTCGGAGACCCAGTACTTC. This sequence encodes CASNRDSETQYF. The J gene is TRBJ2-5, the V gene TRBV5-1, with D possibly being TRBD1 (6 bases). The CDR3 has 12 residues. Per the germline V gene, CDR1 is SGHRS and CDR2 is YFSETQ. Trimming removed 6 bases at V and 5 bases at J, with 11 bases between.

The genes are TRBV5-1 and TRBJ1-6, with a possible D match to TRBD1 (6 bases). Germline V gene data show CDR1 as SGHRS and CDR2 as YFSETQ. Trimming removed 4 bases at V and 13 bases at J, with 15 bases between. This CDR3 has 13 residues. The CDR3 spells CASSPVDRGPLHF. The DNA of the CDR3 is TGCGCCAGCAGCCCGGTTGATAGGGGGCCCCTCCACTTT.

This clone was detected only once. The chain is built from TRBV30 and TRBJ1-1; the D is unclear. In germline, CDR1 is GTSNPN, CDR2 SVGIG (reference sequence). This CDR3 has 12 amino acids. Between the trimmed V and J ends, which lost 0 bases and 5 bases, there was a span of 7 bases. CDR3 in amino acids: CAWSVQQTEAFF. CDR3 sequence (DNA): TGTGCCTGGAGTGTACAGCAAACTGAAGCTTTCTTT. The variable domain in full, completed from reference TRBV30 and TRBJ1-1, reads SQTIHQWPATLVQPVGSPLSLECTVEGTSNPNLYWYRQAAGRGLQLLFYSVGIGQISSEVPQNLSASRPQDRQFILSSKKLLLSDSGFYLCAWSVQQTEAFFGQGTRLTVV.

V gene TRBV9 combines with J gene TRBJ2-5; 13 bases line up with TRBD2. J gave up 1 base and V 3 bases, and 3 bases lay outside the gene matches. The V gene's germline CDR1 is SGDLS and CDR2 YYNGEE. The CDR3 totals 16 residues. CDR3 residues: CASSETSGGPQETQYF. In DNA, the CDR3 is TGTGCCAGCAGCGAGACTAGCGGGGGGCCCCAAGAGACCCAGTACTTC.

The genes are TRBV6-5 and TRBJ1-1; maybe TRBD1 (5 bases). Germline V gene data show CDR1 as MNHEY and CDR2 as SVGAGI. The CDR3 consists of 12 residues. The V end was cut by 8 bases, the J end by 4 bases, with 11 bases between. The CDR3 DNA is TGTGCCAGCTCCTCGGGGGGCACTGAAGCTTTCTTT. It specifies CASSSGGTEAFF.

The chain recombines TRBV3-1 (or the pseudogene TRBV3-2) with TRBJ2-3, with 11 bases fitting TRBD2. This CDR3 has 21 amino acids. Germline V lookup: CDR1 LGHDT, CDR2 YNNKEL (reference sequence). V shed 1 base and J 0 bases; nucleotides not matched to a gene: 15. CDR3 DNA: TGTGCCAGCAGCCAAGTGTTTCCTAGCGGGGGGATTCTATCTAGCACAGATACGCAGTATTTT. It specifies CASSQVFPSGGILSSTDTQYF.

This clone was counted once. V is TRBV19 and J is TRBJ2-7; TRBD1 is a possible D gene (6 bases). Germline CDR1 reads LNHDA; CDR2 reads SQIVND (reference sequence). V lost 5 bases to trimming and J lost 7 bases, with 15 bases between them. This CDR3 region has 13 residues. CDR3 DNA sequence: TGTGCCAGTAGTGATGTGGGGGCTGGAGAGCAGTACTTC. Its translation: CASSDVGAGEQYF.

The V and J genes are TRBV6-5 and TRBJ1-1; 7 bases agree with TRBD1. Germline values: CDR1 MNHEY, CDR2 SVGAGI. V dropped 5 bases and J dropped 9; count of bases not matched to a gene: 3. The CDR3 loop spans 11 amino acids. Written as DNA, the CDR3 is TGTGCCAGCAGTCGGGACAGTCAAGCTTTCTTT. This translates into CASSRDSQAFF.

J is TRBJ1-2 and V is TRBV30; D might be TRBD1 (5 bases). Trimming stripped 4 bases from V and 4 bases from J, with 13 bases between. The length of the CDR3 is 13 residues. Germline CDR1 GTSNPN, CDR2 SVGIG (reference sequence). CDR3 nucleotides: TGTGCCTGGACGCAGGGATTCAGCTATGGCTACACCTTC. It is translated as CAWTQGFSYGYTF.